This TCR beta chain was identified in a study of identical twins. This clonotype was detected a few times. A universal primer site was incorporated via template switching, and the cDNA contained unique molecular identifiers. TCRdb analysed the 5' RACE reads with MiXCR anew, one entry per CDR3 protein. The sample comprises about 470,000 distinct CDR3 sequences, 20% to 25% of which are singletons, and around 3% rests with the top ten. These same records also appear under a second study, on T cells expressing NK-cell markers.

This TCR was sampled from a woman aged 18-29 years in good health. The sample consisted of CD4+ T cells sorted from blood.

The CDR3 DNA sequence: TGTGCCAGCAGCTGGTTAGCGGGCGAGCAGTACTTC. It yields the protein CASSWLAGEQYF. The V and J genes are TRBV11-2 and TRBJ2-7; TRBD2 aligns across 7 bases. V was clipped by 4 bases and J by 6 bases; unmatched bases: 3. Per the germline V gene, CDR1 is SGHAT and CDR2 is FQNNGV. The CDR3 runs 12 residues.